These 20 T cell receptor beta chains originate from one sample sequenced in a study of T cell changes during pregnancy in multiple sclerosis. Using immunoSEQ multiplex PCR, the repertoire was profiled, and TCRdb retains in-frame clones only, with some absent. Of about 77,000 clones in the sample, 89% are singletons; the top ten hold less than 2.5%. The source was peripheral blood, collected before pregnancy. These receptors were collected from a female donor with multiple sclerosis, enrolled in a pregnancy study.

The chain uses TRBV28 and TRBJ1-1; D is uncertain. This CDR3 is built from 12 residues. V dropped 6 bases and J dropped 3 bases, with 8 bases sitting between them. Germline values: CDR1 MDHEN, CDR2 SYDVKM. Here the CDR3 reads CASSPLYTEAFF. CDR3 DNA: TGTGCCAGCAGCCCCCTTTACACTGAAGCTTTCTTT.

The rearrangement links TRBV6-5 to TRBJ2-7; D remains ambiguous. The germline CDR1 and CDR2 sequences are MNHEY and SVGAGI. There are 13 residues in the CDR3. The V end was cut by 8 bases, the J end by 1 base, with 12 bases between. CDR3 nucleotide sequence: TGTGCCAGCGGCGGCGGCGGATCCTACGAGCAGTACTTC. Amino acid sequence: CASGGGGSYEQYF.

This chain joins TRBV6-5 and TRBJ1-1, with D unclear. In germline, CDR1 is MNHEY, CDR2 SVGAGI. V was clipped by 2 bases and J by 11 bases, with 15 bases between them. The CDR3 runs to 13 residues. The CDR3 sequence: CASSYRAGLAAFF. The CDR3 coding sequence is TGTGCCAGCAGTTACCGCGCCGGGTTAGCGGCTTTCTTT.

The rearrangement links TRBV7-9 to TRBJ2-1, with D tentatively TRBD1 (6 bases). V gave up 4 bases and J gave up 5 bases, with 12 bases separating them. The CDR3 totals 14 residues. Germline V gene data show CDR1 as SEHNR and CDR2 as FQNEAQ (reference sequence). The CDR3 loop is CASSSQGLDNEQFF. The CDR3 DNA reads TGTGCCAGCAGCTCGCAGGGGCTAGACAATGAGCAGTTCTTC.

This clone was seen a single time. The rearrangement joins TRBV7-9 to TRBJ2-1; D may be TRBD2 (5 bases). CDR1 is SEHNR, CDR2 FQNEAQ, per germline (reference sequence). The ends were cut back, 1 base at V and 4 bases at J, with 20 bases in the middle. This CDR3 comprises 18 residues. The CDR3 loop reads CASSLGSGRTPGYNEQFF. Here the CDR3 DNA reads TGTGCCAGCAGCTTAGGGTCCGGCAGGACCCCGGGATACAATGAGCAGTTCTTC.

CDR3 DNA sequence: TGTGCCAGCAGTGAATATTCGGGGACAGGCTACACCTTC. Its translation: CASSEYSGTGYTF. This rearrangement joins TRBV25-1 to TRBJ1-2, with a tentative D call TRBD1 (6 bases). This CDR3 is 13 amino acids long. CDR1 and CDR2 from the germline V gene are MGHDK and SYGVNS. The V end was cut by 0 bases, the J end by 8 bases, with 10 bases between.

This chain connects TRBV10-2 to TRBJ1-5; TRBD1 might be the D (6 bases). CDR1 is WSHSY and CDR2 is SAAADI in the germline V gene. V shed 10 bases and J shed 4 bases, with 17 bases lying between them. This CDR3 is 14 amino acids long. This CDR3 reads CATQTGLRNQPQHF. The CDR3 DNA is TGCGCCACCCAGACAGGACTTCGTAATCAGCCCCAGCATTTT.

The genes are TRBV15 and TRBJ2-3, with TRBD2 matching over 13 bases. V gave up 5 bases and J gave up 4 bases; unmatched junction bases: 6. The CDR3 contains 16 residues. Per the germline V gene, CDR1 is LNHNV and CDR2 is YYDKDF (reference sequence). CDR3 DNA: TGTGCCACCAGCTCGGGGACTAGCGGGGTCCCAGATACGCAGTATTTT. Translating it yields CATSSGTSGVPDTQYF. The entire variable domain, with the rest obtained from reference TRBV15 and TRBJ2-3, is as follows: DAMVIQNPRYQVTQFGKPVTLSCSQTLNHNVMYWYQQKSSQAPKLLFHYYDKDFNNEADTPDNFQSRRPNTSFCFLDIRSPGLGDTAMYLCATSSGTSGVPDTQYFGPGTRLTVL.

The CDR3 protein is CASSSRTSGGITDTQYF. CDR3 sequence (DNA): TGCGCCAGCAGCTCAAGGACTAGCGGGGGCATCACAGATACGCAGTATTTT. The chain couples TRBV5-1 to TRBJ2-3; TRBD2 matches at 13 bases. Germline-derived CDR1 and CDR2 are SGHRS and YFSETQ. This CDR3 has 17 amino acids. V gave up 3 bases and J gave up 2 bases; unmatched junction bases: 6.

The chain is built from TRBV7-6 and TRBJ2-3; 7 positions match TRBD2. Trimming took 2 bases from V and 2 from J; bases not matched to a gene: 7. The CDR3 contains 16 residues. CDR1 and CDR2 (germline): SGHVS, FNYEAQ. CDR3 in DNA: TGTGCCAGCAGCTTAATAGGCGGGGGAGCCACAGATACGCAGTATTTT. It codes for CASSLIGGGATDTQYF.

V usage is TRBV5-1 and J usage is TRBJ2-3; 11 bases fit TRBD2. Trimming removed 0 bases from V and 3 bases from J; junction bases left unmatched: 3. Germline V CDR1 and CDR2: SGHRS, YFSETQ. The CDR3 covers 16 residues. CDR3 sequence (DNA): TGCGCCAGCAGCTTGGAGGCTAGCGGGGGGACAGATACGCAGTATTTT. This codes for CASSLEASGGTDTQYF. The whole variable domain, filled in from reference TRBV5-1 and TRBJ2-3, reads KAGVTQTPRYLIKTRGQQVTLSCSPISGHRSVSWYQQTPGQGLQFLFEYFSETQRNKGNFPGRFSGRQFSNSRSEMNVSTLELGDSALYLCASSLEASGGTDTQYFGPGTRLTVL.

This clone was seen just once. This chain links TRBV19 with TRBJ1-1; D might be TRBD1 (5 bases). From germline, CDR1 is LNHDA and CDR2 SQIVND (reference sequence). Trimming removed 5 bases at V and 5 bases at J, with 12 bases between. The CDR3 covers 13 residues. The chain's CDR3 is CASSGAEGTEAFF. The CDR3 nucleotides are TGTGCCAGTAGTGGGGCGGAAGGAACTGAAGCTTTCTTT.

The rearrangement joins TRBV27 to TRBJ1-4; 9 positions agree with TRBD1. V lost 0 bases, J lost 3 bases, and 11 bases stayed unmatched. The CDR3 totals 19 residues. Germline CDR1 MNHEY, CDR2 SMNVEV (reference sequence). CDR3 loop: CASSLSTGTGRLANEKLFF. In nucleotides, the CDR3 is TGTGCCAGCAGTTTATCGACAGGGACAGGGCGACTCGCTAATGAAAAACTGTTTTTT.

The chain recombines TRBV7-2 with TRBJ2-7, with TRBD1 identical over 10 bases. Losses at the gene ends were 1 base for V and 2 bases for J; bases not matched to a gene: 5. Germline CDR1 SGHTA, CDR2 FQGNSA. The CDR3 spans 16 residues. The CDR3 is CASSLVGTGVPYEQYF. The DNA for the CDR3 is TGTGCCAGCAGCTTAGTGGGGACAGGGGTGCCCTACGAGCAGTACTTC.

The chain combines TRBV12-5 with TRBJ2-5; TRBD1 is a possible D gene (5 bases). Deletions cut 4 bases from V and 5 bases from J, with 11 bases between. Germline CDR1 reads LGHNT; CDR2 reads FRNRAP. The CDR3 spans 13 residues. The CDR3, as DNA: TGTGCTAGTGGTTCCCCCCCAGGGGAGACCCAGTACTTC. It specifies CASGSPPGETQYF.

The CDR3 reads CASSTGDSGNTIYF. The DNA for the CDR3 is TGTGCCAGTAGTACAGGGGACTCTGGAAACACCATATATTTT. The chain recombines TRBV19 with TRBJ1-3, with D possibly being TRBD1 (6 bases). The CDR3 extends over 14 amino acids. The germline V and J ends were trimmed by 4 bases and 0 bases, with 7 bases remaining between them. From germline, CDR1 is LNHDA and CDR2 SQIVND (reference sequence). The variable domain in full, with the rest retrieved from reference TRBV19 and TRBJ1-3, is DGGITQSPKYLFRKEGQNVTLSCEQNLNHDAMYWYRQDPGQGLRLIYYSQIVNDFQKGDIAEGYSVSREKKESFPLTVTSAQKNPTAFYLCASSTGDSGNTIYFGEGSWLTVV.

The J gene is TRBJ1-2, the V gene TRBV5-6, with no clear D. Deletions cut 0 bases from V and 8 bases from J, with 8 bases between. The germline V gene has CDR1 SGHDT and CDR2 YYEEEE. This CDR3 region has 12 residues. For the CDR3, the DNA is TGTGCCAGCAGCTTGGTCTCGGTGGGCTACACCTTC. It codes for CASSLVSVGYTF.

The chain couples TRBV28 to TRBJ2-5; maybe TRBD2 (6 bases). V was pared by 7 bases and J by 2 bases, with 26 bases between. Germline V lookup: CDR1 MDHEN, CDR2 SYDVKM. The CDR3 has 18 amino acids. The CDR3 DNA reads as TGTGCCAGCACCCTCACCCTGCCCCATCTAGCGACGCAAGAGACCCAGTACTTC. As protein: CASTLTLPHLATQETQYF.

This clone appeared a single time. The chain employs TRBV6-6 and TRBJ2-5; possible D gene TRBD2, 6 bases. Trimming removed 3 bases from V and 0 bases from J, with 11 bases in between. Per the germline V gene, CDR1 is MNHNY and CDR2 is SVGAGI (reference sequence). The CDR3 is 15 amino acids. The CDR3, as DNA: TGTGCCAGCAGTTATAGCGGACGGTACCAAGAGACCCAGTACTTC. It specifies CASSYSGRYQETQYF.

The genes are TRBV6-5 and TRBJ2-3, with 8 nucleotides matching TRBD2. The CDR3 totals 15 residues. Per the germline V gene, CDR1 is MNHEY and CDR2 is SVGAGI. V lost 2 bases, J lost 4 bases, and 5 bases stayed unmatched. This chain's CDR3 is CASSYRSGGPDTQYF. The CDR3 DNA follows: TGTGCCAGCAGTTACCGATCGGGGGGGCCAGATACGCAGTATTTT.